This is a list of T cell receptor beta chains from one sample in a study of blood T cells in healthy people across ages. TCRdb passed the 5' RACE reads through MiXCR, listing each CDR3 protein once. This sample has 600,000 to 800,000 distinct CDR3 sequences, with around 52% found just once. What was sequenced was blood. The receptors were sampled from a woman of 80 years or more in good health. CDR3s include the opening cysteine and the closing phenylalanine or tryptophan. D genes are given only for firm matches. Part of the rows lack a size; the others show once, few, many or a class for expanded clones.

D gene,J gene,V gene,clone size,CDR3 protein,CDR3 DNA
NA,TRBJ1-2,TRBV20-1,NA,CSASGVHYGYTF,TGCAGTGCAAGCGGGGTCCACTATGGCTACACCTTC
TRBD2,TRBJ2-7,TRBV6-4,NA,CASSDSMRGLGPYEQYF,TGTGCCAGCAGTGACTCGATGAGAGGACTAGGCCCCTACGAGCAGTACTTC
NA,TRBJ2-5,TRBV20-1,NA,CSARVGGRGTQYF,TGCAGTGCTAGAGTAGGGGGACGTGGGACCCAGTACTTC
NA,TRBJ2-2,TRBV27,NA,CASSLLAGDLGELFF,TGTGCCAGCAGTTTACTGGCAGGGGACCTCGGGGAGCTGTTTTTT
TRBD1,TRBJ2-3,TRBV4-2,NA,CASSQAPGQVADTQYF,TGTGCCAGCAGCCAGGCTCCGGGACAGGTGGCAGATACGCAGTATTTT
NA,TRBJ2-7,TRBV5-1,NA,CASRIGDYSYEQYF,TGCGCCAGCAGAATAGGAGACTACTCCTACGAGCAGTACTTC
TRBD2,TRBJ2-3,TRBV12-3/TRBV12-4,many,CASSSWTSGSVDTQYF,TGTGCCAGCAGTTCCTGGACTAGCGGGAGTGTAGATACGCAGTATTTT
TRBD2,TRBJ2-3,TRBV11-2,once,CASSPASGADTQYF,TGTGCCAGCAGCCCGGCGAGCGGGGCAGATACGCAGTATTTT
NA,TRBJ2-5,TRBV7-8,NA,CASSREGTQYF,TGTGCCAGCAGCCGAGAGGGGACCCAGTACTTC
NA,TRBJ1-5,TRBV10-3,once,CAISESGSQPQHF,TGTGCCATCAGTGAGTCGGGGTCTCAGCCCCAGCATTTT
NA,TRBJ2-2,TRBV15,once,CATSSSPGELFF,TGTGCCACCAGCTCCTCACCCGGGGAGCTGTTTTTT
NA,TRBJ2-1,TRBV12-3/TRBV12-4,many,CASSSPTASSYNEQFF,TGTGCCAGCAGTTCCCCCACGGCGAGCTCCTACAATGAGCAGTTCTTC
NA,TRBJ2-1,TRBV29-1,many,CSVLAASSYNEQFF,TGCAGCGTTTTAGCGGCTAGCTCCTACAATGAGCAGTTCTTC
TRBD2,TRBJ2-7,TRBV9,few,CASSVLPSGVAEQYF,TGTGCCAGCAGCGTACTGCCCAGCGGGGTCGCCGAGCAGTACTTC
NA,TRBJ1-1,TRBV9,few,CASRKSENTVAFF,TGTGCCAGCAGGAAGAGTGAGAACACTGTAGCTTTCTTT
TRBD1,TRBJ2-2,TRBV11-2,NA,CASSFGTDNTGELFF,TGTGCCAGCAGCTTTGGGACAGATAACACCGGGGAGCTGTTTTTT
NA,TRBJ1-2,TRBV5-1,many,CASSMDLYGYTF,TGCGCCAGCAGCATGGACCTTTATGGCTACACCTTC
NA,TRBJ1-5,TRBV12-3/TRBV12-4,few,CASTWDRNQPQHF,TGTGCCAGCACCTGGGACCGGAATCAGCCCCAGCATTTT
NA,TRBJ2-1,TRBV7-3,many,CASSLTGLYPNEQFF,TGTGCCAGCAGCTTAACGGGGCTTTACCCGAATGAGCAGTTCTTC
TRBD2,TRBJ2-5,TRBV29-1,NA,CSAARGASGVQETQYF,TGCAGCGCTGCGCGGGGGGCCAGCGGGGTCCAAGAGACCCAGTACTTC
NA,TRBJ2-5,TRBV18,few,CASSPRVSPLLGETQYF,TGTGCCAGCTCACCGAGAGTTTCACCTCTCCTGGGGGAGACCCAGTACTTC
TRBD2,TRBJ2-3,TRBV20-1,NA,CSARAGTSAGADTQYF,TGCAGTGCTAGAGCTGGGACTAGCGCTGGGGCAGATACGCAGTATTTT
TRBD2,TRBJ2-7,TRBV20-1,NA,CSAVTGTSPYEQYF,TGCAGTGCTGTAACCGGGACTAGCCCGTACGAGCAGTACTTC
NA,TRBJ2-1,TRBV20-1,few,CSASGYNEQFF,TGCAGTGCTAGTGGGTACAATGAGCAGTTCTTC
TRBD1,TRBJ2-5,TRBV27,many,CASMDRGEETQYF,TGTGCCAGCATGGACAGGGGCGAAGAGACCCAGTACTTC
NA,TRBJ2-3,TRBV6-6,NA,CASSYVGFAPDTQYF,TGTGCCAGCAGCTATGTCGGTTTCGCACCAGATACGCAGTATTTT
TRBD2,TRBJ2-7,TRBV5-6,many,CASSVTSGRIYEQYF,TGTGCCAGCAGCGTGACTAGCGGACGGATCTACGAGCAGTACTTC
NA,TRBJ2-7,TRBV6-5,once,CASSYRRGEQYF,TGTGCCAGCAGTTACCGCAGGGGCGAGCAGTACTTC
TRBD2,TRBJ2-3,TRBV5-1,NA,CASSQIAGPTYTQYF,TGCGCCAGCAGCCAGATAGCGGGGCCCACATATACGCAGTATTTT
TRBD1,TRBJ2-4,TRBV7-9,few,CTSSVDRDGNIQYF,TGTACCAGCAGCGTAGACAGGGATGGAAACATTCAGTACTTC
NA,TRBJ2-3,TRBV20-1,NA,CSAVRLGVTDTQYF,TGCAGTGCCGTAAGACTGGGAGTCACAGATACGCAGTATTTT
NA,TRBJ2-4,TRBV28,NA,CASSLMGDGKNIQYF,TGTGCCAGCAGTTTAATGGGGGATGGCAAAAACATTCAGTACTTC
TRBD1,TRBJ2-5,TRBV4-1,NA,CASSQSTGAVTQYF,TGCGCCAGCAGCCAGTCGACAGGGGCAGTGACCCAGTACTTC
NA,TRBJ1-2,TRBV6-5,many,CASSYAGAYTF,TGTGCCAGCAGTTACGCCGGAGCCTACACCTTC
TRBD1,TRBJ2-6,TRBV7-3,NA,CASSPNPTGAGANVLTF,TGTGCCAGCAGCCCGAATCCCACAGGGGCTGGGGCCAACGTCCTGACTTTC
NA,TRBJ1-3,TRBV12-3/TRBV12-4,NA,CASSLGDTIYF,TGTGCCAGCAGTTTAGGCGACACCATATATTTT
TRBD2,TRBJ2-3,TRBV6-5,NA,CASSRGLVESDTQYF,TGTGCCAGCAGCCGAGGACTAGTGGAATCTGATACGCAGTATTTT
NA,TRBJ1-2,TRBV20-1,NA,CSASRGGDGYTF,TGCAGTGCTAGCCGGGGAGGGGATGGCTACACCTTC
NA,TRBJ2-5,TRBV4-1,NA,CASSQGTQQETQYF,TGCGCCAGCAGCCAAGGGACACAGCAAGAGACCCAGTACTTC
NA,TRBJ2-7,TRBV27,NA,CASNLRSGGLEQYF,TGTGCCAGCAATCTCCGTAGCGGAGGCCTCGAGCAGTACTTC
NA,TRBJ2-5,TRBV7-8,NA,CASSLPQTGGETQYF,TGTGCCAGCAGCTTACCTCAGACTGGGGGAGAGACCCAGTACTTC
TRBD1,TRBJ2-1,TRBV2,NA,CASSLEDRFNGQFF,TGTGCCTCCTCCCTCGAGGACAGGTTCAATGGGCAGTTCTTC
NA,TRBJ2-7,TRBV20-1,few,CSARMGANYEQYF,TGCAGTGCTAGGATGGGGGCGAACTACGAGCAGTACTTC
TRBD1,TRBJ2-5,TRBV7-2,NA,CASSLVTGGYETQYF,TGTGCCAGCAGCTTAGTCACAGGGGGCTACGAGACCCAGTACTTC
NA,TRBJ1-2,TRBV7-9,NA,CASSLVSWGYTF,TGTGCCAGCAGCTTAGTCAGCTGGGGCTACACCTTC
NA,TRBJ1-6,TRBV4-3,NA,CASSQLGLSYNSPLHF,TGCGCCAGCAGCCAACTGGGCCTGAGCTATAATTCACCCCTCCACTTT
NA,TRBJ2-6,TRBV5-5,NA,CASSLEIPGAGANVLTF,TGTGCCAGCAGCTTGGAAATTCCTGGGGCTGGGGCCAACGTCCTGACTTTC
TRBD2,TRBJ2-1,TRBV7-9,NA,CASSQLAVNNEQFF,TGTGCCAGCAGCCAACTAGCGGTAAACAATGAGCAGTTCTTC
TRBD1,TRBJ2-3,TRBV27,NA,CASSLTGRTDTQYF,TGTGCCAGCAGTTTGACAGGGCGCACAGATACGCAGTATTTT
TRBD1,TRBJ2-1,TRBV29-1,NA,CSAGGTGPYNEQFF,TGCAGCGCTGGCGGGACAGGGCCCTACAATGAGCAGTTCTTC
TRBD1,TRBJ1-5,TRBV28,once,CANSLGTGINQPQHF,TGTGCCAACAGTTTAGGGACAGGGATCAATCAGCCCCAGCATTTT
NA,TRBJ2-1,TRBV27,NA,CASSPQVSYNEQFF,TGTGCCAGCAGTCCCCAGGTTTCCTACAATGAGCAGTTCTTC
NA,TRBJ2-1,TRBV10-3,many,CATLGGVSYNEQFF,TGTGCCACCCTTGGAGGGGTCTCCTACAATGAGCAGTTCTTC
TRBD1,TRBJ2-1,TRBV5-6,many,CASSTTGLANEQFF,TGTGCCAGCAGCACGACAGGGTTGGCCAATGAGCAGTTCTTC
TRBD1,TRBJ1-6,TRBV6-5,few,CASSYPGQGDSPLHF,TGTGCCAGCAGTTACCCTGGACAGGGGGATTCACCCCTCCACTTT